A single sample is the source of the 25 T cell receptor beta chains below, sequenced in a study of blood T cell repertoires in COVID-19. Clones were sequenced by immunoSEQ multiplex PCR, and TCRdb holds only the in-frame ones, with some missing. Of about 230,000 clones in the sample, around 80% are singletons; the top ten hold 15% to 20%. Sequences were obtained from peripheral blood. The receptor source for this set is a woman older than 75 with active or convalescent COVID-19.

DNA of the CDR3: TGCGCCAGCAGCTCCGGACTAGCGGGGGCTCCCTACAATGAGCAGTTCTTC. Its protein is CASSSGLAGAPYNEQFF. V usage is TRBV5-1 and J usage is TRBJ2-1; 13 nucleotides align to TRBD2. The junction had 5 bases not matched to a gene; V was cut back by 3 bases and J by 2 bases. The CDR3 is 17 residues long. Germline V lookup: CDR1 SGHRS, CDR2 YFSETQ.

The chain joins TRBV6-5 to TRBJ2-7; 9 bases fit TRBD1. CDR1 and CDR2 from the germline V gene are MNHEY and SVGAGI. The V and J ends lost 4 bases and 6 bases, in that order; junction bases with no gene match: 1. The CDR3 has 12 amino acids. CDR3 sequence (DNA): TGTGCCAGCAGTTGGACAGGGGCCGAGCAGTACTTC. It specifies CASSWTGAEQYF.

V and J are TRBV6-5 and TRBJ1-1; D is perhaps TRBD1 (5 bases). Deletions cut 2 bases from V and 1 base from J, with 8 bases between. This CDR3 spans 14 amino acids. CDR1 is MNHEY and CDR2 is SVGAGI in the germline V gene. The CDR3 is CASSYGGGNTEAFF. In nucleotides, the CDR3 is TGTGCCAGCAGTTACGGCGGGGGGAACACTGAAGCTTTCTTT.

This clone was seen a few times. Here the CDR3 DNA reads TGTGCCAGCAGCTTGCAAGGGGCCTACAATGAGCAGTTCTTC. Encoded protein: CASSLQGAYNEQFF. V is TRBV5-6 and J is TRBJ2-1, with a tentative D call TRBD1 (5 bases). V was pared by 1 base and J by 2 bases, with 7 bases between. CDR1 is SGHDT and CDR2 is YYEEEE in the germline V gene. CDR3 length: 14 amino acids. Supplemented by reference TRBV5-6 and TRBJ2-1, the full variable domain reads DAGVTQSPTHLIKTRGQQVTLRCSPKSGHDTVSWYQQALGQGPQFIFQYYEEEERQRGNFPDRFSGHQFPNYSSELNVNALLLGDSALYLCASSLQGAYNEQFFGPGTRLTVL.

In its sample, this clone was seen once. The gene calls are TRBV9 and TRBJ1-2; 7 bases fit TRBD1. The germline V gene has CDR1 SGDLS and CDR2 YYNGEE. The CDR3 has 15 residues. V shed 0 bases and J 8 bases; nucleotides not matched to a gene: 10. CDR3 in DNA: TGTGCCAGCAGCGTAGATTATGAGGGGGCGACCGGCTACACCTTC. Its protein product is CASSVDYEGATGYTF.

This chain connects TRBV19 to TRBJ2-1; possibly TRBD2 for D (7 bases). Germline V lookup: CDR1 LNHDA, CDR2 SQIVND (reference sequence). The V and J ends lost 3 bases and 4 bases respectively, with 19 bases between them. This CDR3 spans 17 amino acids. In DNA, the CDR3 is TGTGCCAGTAGTATTCTAGGGGGAGGGCCTAATTACAATGAGCAGTTCTTC. Amino acids: CASSILGGGPNYNEQFF.

This sequence joins TRBV15 and TRBJ1-6; D unresolved. The CDR3 runs to 12 residues. Germline V gives CDR1 LNHNV, CDR2 YYDKDF (reference sequence). V lost 1 base and J lost 10, with 5 bases in between. The CDR3, as DNA: TGTGCCACCAGCAGAGTGGCCTCACCCCTCCACTTT. Protein: CATSRVASPLHF.

This clone was seen more than once but under ten times. The CDR3 bases are TGTGCCAGCAGGAGAGGGACACATAGCAATCAGCCCCAGCATTTT. This translates into CASRRGTHSNQPQHF. The chain carries TRBV6-6 and TRBJ1-5; tentatively, D is TRBD1 (6 bases). The V gene's germline CDR1 is MNHNY and CDR2 SVGAGI (reference sequence). V lost 6 bases to trimming and J lost 0 bases, with 12 bases between them. The CDR3 length is 15 residues.

The chain employs TRBV6-2 or TRBV6-3 and TRBJ1-2, with D tentatively TRBD1 (6 bases). The CDR3 has 15 amino acids. V dropped 2 bases and J dropped 6 bases, with 16 bases sitting between them. Germline values: CDR1 MNHEY, CDR2 SVGEGT. The CDR3 DNA reads TGTGCCAGCAGTTACCCCTCATGGGGGCGCGATGGCTACACCTTC. Protein sequence: CASSYPSWGRDGYTF.

The chain joins TRBV3-1 (or the pseudogene TRBV3-2) to TRBJ2-3, with D maybe TRBD1 (5 bases). The V gene lost 2 bases and the J gene lost 0 bases, with 9 bases spanning the gap. CDR1 and CDR2 from the germline V gene are LGHDT and YNNKEL (reference sequence). The CDR3 spans 15 residues. The CDR3 loop is CASSQMGLSTDTQYF. The CDR3 coding sequence is TGTGCCAGCAGCCAAATGGGGCTAAGCACAGATACGCAGTATTTT.

The chain has TRBV6-6 and TRBJ2-7; tentatively, D is TRBD2 (6 bases). Germline CDR1 reads MNHNY; CDR2 reads SVGAGI (reference sequence). Trimming removed 2 bases from V and 3 bases from J, with 8 bases in between. The length of the CDR3 is 13 residues. The CDR3 region has the DNA TGTGCCAGCAGTTACGGGACTGACTACGAGCAGTACTTC. Its translation: CASSYGTDYEQYF.

This clone has a handful of counts. V gene TRBV18 combines with J gene TRBJ2-7; 10 bases fit TRBD1. The CDR3 loop spans 15 amino acids. Germline V CDR1 and CDR2: KGHSH, LQKENI. Germline trimming cut 3 bases from V and 5 bases from J; bases unmatched to any gene: 7. This CDR3 reads CASSPPRQGANEQYF. The CDR3, as DNA: TGTGCCAGCTCACCCCCGAGACAGGGGGCTAACGAGCAGTACTTC.

V is TRBV15 and J is TRBJ2-7, with D tentatively TRBD1 (6 bases). The germline V gene encodes CDR1 LNHNV and CDR2 YYDKDF (reference sequence). V was trimmed by 3 bases and J by 3 bases, leaving 12 bases between them. This CDR3 is built from 14 residues. CDR3 sequence reads: CATSRGATYYEQYF. CDR3 nucleotide sequence: TGTGCCACCAGCAGGGGGGCGACCTACTACGAGCAGTACTTC.

This clone occurred many times. The chain joins TRBV5-4 to TRBJ2-7; 7 bases map to TRBD1. Trimming took 3 bases from V and 2 from J; bases not matched to a gene: 5. Germline V lookup: CDR1 SGHNT, CDR2 YYREEE (reference sequence). The CDR3 is 14 amino acids. In DNA form, the CDR3 reads TGTGCCAGCAGCTCCGGGACAGTGACCTACGAGCAGTACTTC. Its translation is CASSSGTVTYEQYF.

This chain joins TRBV28 and TRBJ2-5, with TRBD2 identical over 9 bases. In germline, CDR1 is MDHEN, CDR2 SYDVKM. V lost 5 bases, J lost 3 bases, and 10 bases stayed unmatched. This CDR3 spans 16 amino acids. For the CDR3, the DNA is TGTGCCAGCAGTCCGCGGGGCGGGGGGGGGAAAGAGACCCAGTACTTC. This sequence encodes CASSPRGGGGKETQYF.

The chain carries TRBV5-6 and TRBJ2-5; 11 bases are a match to TRBD2. The V gene end was trimmed by 5 bases and the J gene end by 1 base; junction bases not matched to a gene: 4. There are 15 residues in the CDR3. Per germline, CDR1 SGHDT and CDR2 YYEEEE. Written as DNA, the CDR3 is TGTGCCAGCAGACCAGGACTAGCGGGCCAAGAGACCCAGTACTTC. Translated, it gives CASRPGLAGQETQYF.

This chain joins TRBV19 and TRBJ1-2; D might be TRBD1 (6 bases). The length of the CDR3 is 16 residues. V dropped 5 bases and J dropped 8 bases, with 24 bases sitting between them. Looked up from germline, CDR1 is LNHDA and CDR2 is SQIVND (reference sequence). The CDR3 here is CASSVAPGQAKGGYTF. In nucleotides, the CDR3 is TGTGCCAGTAGTGTTGCACCGGGACAAGCCAAGGGAGGCTACACCTTC.

V is TRBV6-5 and J is TRBJ2-5; a weak D match, TRBD2 (6 bases). CDR3 length: 13 residues. The germline V and J ends were trimmed by 6 bases and 5 bases, with 13 bases remaining between them. CDR1 is MNHEY and CDR2 is SVGAGI in the germline V gene. The CDR3 here is CASRISGGETQYF. Here the CDR3 DNA reads TGTGCCAGCAGGATCAGTGGGGGGGAGACCCAGTACTTC.

The chain employs TRBV6-2 or TRBV6-3 and TRBJ1-2; D is uncertain. The CDR3 loop spans 13 amino acids. The V end was cut by 5 bases, the J end by 2 bases, with 9 bases between. Germline V lookup: CDR1 MNHEY, CDR2 SVGEGT. The CDR3 nucleotides are TGTGCCAGCAGTGACATGATAAACTATGGCTACACCTTC. This gives the protein CASSDMINYGYTF.

The rearrangement uses TRBV28 and TRBJ2-7; D remains unclear. The V end was cut by 2 bases, the J end by 3 bases, with 14 bases between. CDR3 length: 15 residues. Germline CDR1 is MDHEN and CDR2 is SYDVKM. CDR3 region: CASSLVVGRYYEQYF. The CDR3 coding sequence is TGTGCCAGCAGTTTAGTGGTCGGCAGGTACTACGAGCAGTACTTC.

V and J are TRBV7-3 and TRBJ2-2; 9 nucleotides line up with TRBD2. Trimming removed 2 bases from V and 4 bases from J; junction bases left unmatched: 2. Germline V gene data show CDR1 as SGHTA and CDR2 as FQGTGA. The CDR3 extends over 15 amino acids. The CDR3 sequence is CASSLAGGATGELFF. The CDR3 region has the DNA TGTGCCAGCAGCTTAGCGGGAGGGGCCACCGGGGAGCTGTTTTTT.

The J gene is TRBJ1-2, the V gene TRBV2; TRBD1 matches 10 bases. J was trimmed by 4 bases and V by 4 bases; bases with no gene match: 6. In germline, CDR1 is SNHLY, CDR2 FYNNEI. This CDR3 spans 15 amino acids. CDR3 amino acids: CASSVDRGPLYGYTF. The CDR3 DNA reads as TGTGCCAGCAGTGTTGACAGGGGGCCCCTCTATGGCTACACCTTC.

This rearrangement joins TRBV4-3 to TRBJ2-1; D is perhaps TRBD1 (6 bases). The CDR3 has 17 residues. Germline V lookup: CDR1 LGHNA, CDR2 YSLEER. Trimming removed 4 bases from V and 1 base from J, with 17 bases in between. The CDR3 loop reads CASSLDPTGISYNEQFF. CDR3 coding DNA: TGCGCCAGCAGCCTAGATCCTACAGGGATTTCCTACAATGAGCAGTTCTTC.

This clone was detected once. The rearrangement links TRBV6-5 to TRBJ2-3, with 8 bases lining up with TRBD1. The germline V gene encodes CDR1 MNHEY and CDR2 SVGAGI. Trimming cost V 2 bases and J 5 bases; bases outside gene matches: 6. The CDR3 has 15 residues. The CDR3 nucleotides read TGTGCCAGCAGTTACGGAGGACAGGGTCAAGATACGCAGTATTTT. Its protein is CASSYGGQGQDTQYF.

The rearrangement links TRBV12-3 or TRBV12-4 to TRBJ1-2, with unresolved D. The V end was cut by 5 bases, the J end by 4 bases, with 8 bases between. CDR3 size: 12 residues. DNA of the CDR3: TGTGCCAGCAGTACAGATGGCTATGGCTACACCTTC. It codes for CASSTDGYGYTF.